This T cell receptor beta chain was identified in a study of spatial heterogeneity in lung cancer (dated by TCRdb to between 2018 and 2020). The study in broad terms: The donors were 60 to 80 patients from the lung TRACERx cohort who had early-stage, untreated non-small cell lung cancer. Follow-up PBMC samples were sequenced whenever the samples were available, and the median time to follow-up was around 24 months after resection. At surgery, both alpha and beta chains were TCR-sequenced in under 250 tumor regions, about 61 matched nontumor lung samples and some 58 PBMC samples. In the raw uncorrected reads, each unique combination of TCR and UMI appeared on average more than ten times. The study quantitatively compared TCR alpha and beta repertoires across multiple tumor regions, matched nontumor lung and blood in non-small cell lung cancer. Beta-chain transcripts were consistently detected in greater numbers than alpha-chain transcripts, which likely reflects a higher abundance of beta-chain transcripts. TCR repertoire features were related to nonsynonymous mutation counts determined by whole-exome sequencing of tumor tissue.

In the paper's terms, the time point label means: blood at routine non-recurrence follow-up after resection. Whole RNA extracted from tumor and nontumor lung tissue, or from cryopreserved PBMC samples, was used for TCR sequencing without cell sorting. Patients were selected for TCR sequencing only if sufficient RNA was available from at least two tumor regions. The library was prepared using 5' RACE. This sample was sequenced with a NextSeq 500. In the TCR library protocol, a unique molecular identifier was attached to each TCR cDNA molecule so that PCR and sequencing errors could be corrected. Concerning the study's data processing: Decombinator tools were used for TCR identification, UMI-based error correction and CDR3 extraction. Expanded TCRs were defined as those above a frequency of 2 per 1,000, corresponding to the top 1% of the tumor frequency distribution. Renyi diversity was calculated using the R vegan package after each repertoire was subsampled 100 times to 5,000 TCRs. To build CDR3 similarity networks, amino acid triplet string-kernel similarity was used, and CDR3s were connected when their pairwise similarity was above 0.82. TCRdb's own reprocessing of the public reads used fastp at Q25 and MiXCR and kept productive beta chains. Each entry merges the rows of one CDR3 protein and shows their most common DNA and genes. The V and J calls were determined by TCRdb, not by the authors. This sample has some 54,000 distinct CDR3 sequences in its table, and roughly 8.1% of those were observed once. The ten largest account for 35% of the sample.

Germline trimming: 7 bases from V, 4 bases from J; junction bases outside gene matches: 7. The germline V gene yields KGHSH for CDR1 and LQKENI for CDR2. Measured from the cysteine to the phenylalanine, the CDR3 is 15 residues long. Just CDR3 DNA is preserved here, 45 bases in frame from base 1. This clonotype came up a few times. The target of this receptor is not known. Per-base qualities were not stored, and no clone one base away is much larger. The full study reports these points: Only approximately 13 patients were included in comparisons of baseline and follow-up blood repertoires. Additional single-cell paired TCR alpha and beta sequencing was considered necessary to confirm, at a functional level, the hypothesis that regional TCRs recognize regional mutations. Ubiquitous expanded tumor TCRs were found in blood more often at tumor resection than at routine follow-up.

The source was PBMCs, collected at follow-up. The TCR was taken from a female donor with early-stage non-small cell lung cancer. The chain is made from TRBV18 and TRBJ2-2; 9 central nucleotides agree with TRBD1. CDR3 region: CASYPGQGSTGELFF. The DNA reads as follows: TGTGCCAGCTACCCGGGACAGGGCAGCACCGGGGAGCTGTTTTTT.